The 16 T cell receptor beta chains given below trace back to one sample, sequenced in a study of CD8+ T cells in alopecia areata. Sequencing templates came from extracted RNA that was reverse transcribed into cDNA. Here immunoSEQ multiplex PCR was the method, and the copy in TCRdb shows in-frame clones only, minus some. The top ten clones hold 4% to 5.5% of a sample with roughly 150,000 clones, 50% to 60% of them seen once. Sequencing was done on a sample of CD4+ T cells sorted from blood. The source of these receptors is a human donor in good health.

A few counts support this clone. The chain's CDR3 is CSVVGGQGSYEQYF. The CDR3 DNA sequence: TGCAGCGTTGTGGGCGGACAGGGGTCCTACGAGCAGTACTTC. The chain combines TRBV29-1 with TRBJ2-7, with TRBD1 identical over 9 bases. The V gene's germline CDR1 is SQVTM and CDR2 ANQGSEA. Trimming removed 4 bases from V and 1 base from J; junction bases left unmatched: 5. The CDR3 length is 14 residues.

There are a few counts of this clone. The chain couples TRBV10-3 to TRBJ2-3; TRBD2 aligns across 9 bases. V was pared by 5 bases and J by 3 bases, with 6 bases of the junction left unmatched. The CDR3 has 15 amino acids. Germline V gene data show CDR1 as ENHRY and CDR2 as SYGVKD. The CDR3 loop reads CAISFSGRDTDTQYF. In DNA form, the CDR3 reads TGTGCCATCAGTTTTAGCGGGAGAGATACAGATACGCAGTATTTT.

V usage is TRBV4-1 and J usage is TRBJ1-1, with 8 bases that match TRBD1. The V and J ends lost 2 bases and 6 bases, in that order; junction bases with no gene match: 8. In germline, CDR1 is MGHRA, CDR2 YSYEKL. CDR3 length: 15 amino acids. CDR3 sequence (DNA): TGCGCCAGCAGCCAATACCGGGACAGGAGCCCTGAAGCTTTCTTT. Its protein product is CASSQYRDRSPEAFF.

This clone occurred a few times. The gene calls are TRBV7-9 and TRBJ2-1, with D possibly being TRBD1 (6 bases). Germline CDR1 and CDR2: SEHNR and FQNEAQ (reference sequence). Trimming took 3 bases from V and 2 from J, leaving 14 bases between them. The CDR3 has 16 residues. DNA for the CDR3: TGTGCCAGCAGCTTGGACAGATATCCCACCTACAATGAGCAGTTCTTC. It yields the protein CASSLDRYPTYNEQFF. The full variable domain, rest sourced from reference TRBV7-9 and TRBJ2-1, is DTGVSQNPRHKITKRGQNVTFRCDPISEHNRLYWYRQTLGQGPEFLTYFQNEAQLEKSRLLSDRFSAERPKGSFSTLEIQRTEQGDSAMYLCASSLDRYPTYNEQFFGPGTRLTVL.

The chain uses TRBV27 and TRBJ2-5; D may be TRBD1 (5 bases). Germline V lookup: CDR1 MNHEY, CDR2 SMNVEV (reference sequence). The V and J ends lost 4 bases and 6 bases respectively, with 18 bases between them. The CDR3 is 15 residues long. This chain's CDR3 is CASSSGWGSAKTQYF. The CDR3 DNA reads as TGTGCCAGCAGTTCTGGCTGGGGCTCGGCGAAGACCCAGTACTTC.

The chain joins TRBV6-1 to TRBJ2-2; 9 bases are shared with TRBD1. CDR3 size: 13 residues. Looked up from germline, CDR1 is MNHNS and CDR2 is SASEGT. V lost 10 bases to trimming and J lost 6 bases; unmatched junction nucleotides: 6. Here the CDR3 reads CANGQGISGELFF. CDR3 sequence (DNA): TGTGCCAACGGACAGGGGATTTCCGGGGAGCTGTTTTTT.

V usage is TRBV7-9 and J usage is TRBJ2-3; 7 positions match TRBD2. The CDR3 spans 16 residues. Germline CDR1 SEHNR, CDR2 FQNEAQ (reference sequence). The J segment lost 2 bases and the V segment lost 5 bases, leaving 10 bases of the junction unmatched. The CDR3 DNA follows: TGTGCCAGCAGCCGAATAACTAGCGCGACCACAGATACGCAGTATTTT. Amino acids: CASSRITSATTDTQYF.

This clone has more than one count but fewer than ten. This rearrangement joins TRBV4-1 to TRBJ2-5; TRBD2 agrees at 10 bases. The CDR3 contains 14 residues. The germline gives CDR1 MGHRA, CDR2 YSYEKL. The ends lost 1 base at V and 5 bases at J; junction bases unmatched: 1. The CDR3 coding sequence is TGCGCCAGCAGCCAAGGTAGCGGGAGGGAGACCCAGTACTTC. Its protein product is CASSQGSGRETQYF.

This clone occurred a few times. This chain connects TRBV7-9 to TRBJ2-5; D unclear. Germline-derived CDR1 and CDR2 are SEHNR and FQNEAQ (reference sequence). V was pared by 5 bases and J by 2 bases, with 21 bases between. The CDR3 is 17 residues long. The CDR3 reads CASSVPRWPVSQETQYF. The CDR3 coding sequence is TGTGCCAGCAGCGTGCCTCGATGGCCCGTGTCACAAGAGACCCAGTACTTC.

The chain has TRBV4-1 and TRBJ2-4; D is unresolved. Germline CDR1 MGHRA, CDR2 YSYEKL. This CDR3 is built from 16 residues. Trimming took off 1 base at V and 0 bases at J, with 10 bases between the two ends. The CDR3 nucleotides read TGCGCCAGCAGCCAAGGGACCGCCCTAGCCAAAAACATTCAGTACTTC. It encodes CASSQGTALAKNIQYF.

This chain joins TRBV9 and TRBJ2-2, with D perhaps matching TRBD1 (5 bases). The CDR3 contains 16 residues. Per the germline V gene, CDR1 is SGDLS and CDR2 is YYNGEE. V lost 4 bases and J 0 bases, leaving 13 bases between the germline ends. As DNA, the CDR3 is TGTGCCAGCAGCCCCCGATCCAGGGCGAACACCGGGGAGCTGTTTTTT. Residues: CASSPRSRANTGELFF.

The sample holds a few counts of this clone. This specimen includes other DNA sequences encoding the same CDR3. The chain has TRBV30 and TRBJ2-7; D call uncertain. Trimming removed 3 bases from V and 4 bases from J, with 7 bases in between. Germline loops: CDR1 GTSNPN, CDR2 SVGIG (reference sequence). The CDR3 runs 11 residues. The CDR3 spells CAWSPGYEQYF. The CDR3 region has the DNA TGTGCCTGGAGCCCCGGTTACGAGCAGTACTTC.

This chain links TRBV7-9 with TRBJ2-1; D is unclear. The CDR3 is 14 amino acids. The V gene lost 1 base and the J gene lost 7 bases, with 11 bases spanning the gap. The germline gives CDR1 SEHNR, CDR2 FQNEAQ (reference sequence). The CDR3 reads CASSLVPPGNEQFF. The CDR3 DNA is TGTGCCAGCAGCTTAGTCCCCCCCGGGAATGAGCAGTTCTTC.

The gene calls are TRBV4-1 and TRBJ2-3, with 9 nucleotides matching TRBD1. Germline V gene data show CDR1 as MGHRA and CDR2 as YSYEKL. This CDR3 spans 15 amino acids. Trimming cost V 4 bases and J 1 base; bases outside gene matches: 3. The CDR3 bases are TGCGCCAGCAGCCCCAGGACAGGGGGCACAGATACGCAGTATTTT. Translating gives CASSPRTGGTDTQYF.

The chain uses TRBV29-1 and TRBJ2-1; D tentatively reads TRBD1 or TRBD2 (5 bases each). The CDR3 is 13 amino acids. The germline CDR1 and CDR2 sequences are SQVTM and ANQGSEA. V was cut by 7 bases and J by 7 bases, with 17 bases left in between. The CDR3 region is CSAIGTLGNEQFF. CDR3 in DNA: TGCAGCGCCATCGGGACCCTAGGGAATGAGCAGTTCTTC.

V usage is TRBV9 and J usage is TRBJ1-5; tentative D call: TRBD1 (5 bases). V gave up 4 bases and J gave up 3 bases, with 8 bases separating them. The length of the CDR3 is 13 residues. The germline CDR1 and CDR2 sequences are SGDLS and YYNGEE. CDR3 amino acids: CASSPTVNQPQHF. The DNA for the CDR3 is TGTGCCAGCAGCCCGACAGTCAATCAGCCCCAGCATTTT.